This T cell receptor (beta chain) was observed in a study of blood T cells in healthy people across ages. A J-beta primer mix and a sample-barcoded 5' primer were used in a second PCR of about 7 to 12 cycles. Using its own MiXCR run on the 5' RACE reads, TCRdb lists one record per CDR3 protein. This table has fewer than 1,000,000 distinct CDR3 sequences, roughly 44% appearing once. Peripheral blood, about 9.3 milliliters per donor, was collected. There are 13 residues in the CDR3. Deletions cut 3 bases from V and 3 bases from J, with 12 bases between. Looked up from germline, CDR1 is DFQATT and CDR2 is SNEGSKA (reference sequence). This clonotype was counted a few times.

This TCR was sampled from a man aged 60-69 years in good health. Specimen: blood. The V gene is TRBV20-1, the J gene TRBJ2-7; perhaps TRBD1 as D (6 bases). CDR3: CSARDSALYEQYF. The CDR3 nucleotides read TGCAGTGCTAGGGACAGCGCGCTCTACGAGCAGTACTTC.